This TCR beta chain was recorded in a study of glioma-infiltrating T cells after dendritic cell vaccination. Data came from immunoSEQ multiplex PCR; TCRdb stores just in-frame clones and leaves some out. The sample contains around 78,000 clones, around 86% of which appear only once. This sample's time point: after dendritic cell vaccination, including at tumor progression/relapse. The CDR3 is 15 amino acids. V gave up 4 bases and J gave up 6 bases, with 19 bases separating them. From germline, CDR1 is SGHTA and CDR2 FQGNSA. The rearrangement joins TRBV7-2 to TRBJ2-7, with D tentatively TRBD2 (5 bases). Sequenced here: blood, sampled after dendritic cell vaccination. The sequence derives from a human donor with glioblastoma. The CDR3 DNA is TGTGCCAGCAGCTGGCGGCGGGCCGGGTTGGGCGAGCAGTACTTC. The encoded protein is CASSWRRAGLGEQYF.